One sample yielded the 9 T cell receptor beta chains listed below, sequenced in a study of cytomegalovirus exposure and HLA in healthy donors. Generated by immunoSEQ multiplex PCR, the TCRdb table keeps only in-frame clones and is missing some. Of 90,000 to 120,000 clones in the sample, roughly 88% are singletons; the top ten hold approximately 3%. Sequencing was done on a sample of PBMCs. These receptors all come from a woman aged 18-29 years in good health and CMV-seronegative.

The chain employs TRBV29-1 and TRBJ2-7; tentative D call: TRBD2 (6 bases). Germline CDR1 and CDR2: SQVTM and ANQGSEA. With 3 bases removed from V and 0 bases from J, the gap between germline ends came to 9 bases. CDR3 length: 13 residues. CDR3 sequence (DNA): TGCAGCGTTGAGGGGGGTAACTCCTACGAGCAGTACTTC. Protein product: CSVEGGNSYEQYF.

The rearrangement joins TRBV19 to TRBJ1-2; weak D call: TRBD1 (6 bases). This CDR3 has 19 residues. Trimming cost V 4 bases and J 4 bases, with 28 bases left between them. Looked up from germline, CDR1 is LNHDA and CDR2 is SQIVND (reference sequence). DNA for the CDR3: TGTGCCAGTAGTAGTCTCACGATCCGGGGACACCTTAGGGGCTATGGCTACACCTTC. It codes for CASSSLTIRGHLRGYGYTF.

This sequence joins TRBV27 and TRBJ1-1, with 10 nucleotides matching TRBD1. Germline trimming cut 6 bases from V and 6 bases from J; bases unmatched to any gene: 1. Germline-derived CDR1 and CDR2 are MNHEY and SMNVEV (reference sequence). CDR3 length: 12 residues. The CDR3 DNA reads TGTGCCAGCAGGGGACAGGGGTCTGAAGCTTTCTTT. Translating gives CASRGQGSEAFF.

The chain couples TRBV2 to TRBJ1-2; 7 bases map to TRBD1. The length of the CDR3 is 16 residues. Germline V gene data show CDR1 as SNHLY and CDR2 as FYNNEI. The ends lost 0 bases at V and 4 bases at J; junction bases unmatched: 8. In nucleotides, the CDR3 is TGTGCCAGCAGTGAAGCCGCCCCAGGGGGAAGCTATGGCTACACCTTC. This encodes CASSEAAPGGSYGYTF.

This CDR3 reads CASSSASAQVHNEQFF. The DNA for the CDR3 is TGTGCCAGCAGTTCCGCTAGCGCTCAGGTCCACAATGAGCAGTTCTTC. The V call is TRBV28, the J call TRBJ2-1; the D gene is possibly TRBD2 (6 bases). The germline gives CDR1 MDHEN, CDR2 SYDVKM. The CDR3 has 16 amino acids. The ends were cut back, 4 bases at V and 5 bases at J, with 18 bases in the middle.

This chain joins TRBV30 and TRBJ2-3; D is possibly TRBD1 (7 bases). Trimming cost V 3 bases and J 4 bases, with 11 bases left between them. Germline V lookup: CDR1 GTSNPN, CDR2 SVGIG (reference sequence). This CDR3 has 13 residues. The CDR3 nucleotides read TGTGCCTGGAGCGGCAGGGGGGCAGATACGCAGTATTTT. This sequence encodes CAWSGRGADTQYF.

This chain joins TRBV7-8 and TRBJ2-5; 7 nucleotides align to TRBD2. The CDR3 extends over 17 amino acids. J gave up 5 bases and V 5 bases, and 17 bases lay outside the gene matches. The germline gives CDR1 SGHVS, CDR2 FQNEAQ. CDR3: CASSEHTAGRSVETQYF. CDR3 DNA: TGTGCCAGCAGCGAACATACAGCGGGACGGAGTGTGGAGACCCAGTACTTC.

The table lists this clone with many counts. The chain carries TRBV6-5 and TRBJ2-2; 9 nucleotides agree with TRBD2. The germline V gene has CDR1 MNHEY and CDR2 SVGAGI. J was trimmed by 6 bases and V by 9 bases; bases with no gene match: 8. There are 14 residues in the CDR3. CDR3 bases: TGTGCCAGTACCCGGACTAGCGAGGCCGGGGAGCTGTTTTTT. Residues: CASTRTSEAGELFF.

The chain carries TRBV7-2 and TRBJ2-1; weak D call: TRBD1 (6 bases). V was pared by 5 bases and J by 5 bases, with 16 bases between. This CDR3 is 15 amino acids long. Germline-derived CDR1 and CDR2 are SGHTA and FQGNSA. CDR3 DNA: TGTGCCAGCAGCCTTACCGGACAGTTACACAATGAGCAGTTCTTC. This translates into CASSLTGQLHNEQFF.